This TCR beta chain was sequenced during a study of T-cell memory formation after mild COVID-19. Whole-study findings and limits: Pre-infection memory held some responding clones, suggesting pre-existing cross-reactive T cells responded.

MiXCR was run by TCRdb on the 5' RACE reads, yielding one entry per CDR3 protein. The data hold 540,000 or so distinct CDR3 sequences, with roughly 22% observed a single time. V was shortened by 4 bases and J by 6 bases, with 16 bases between the two germline ends. Germline V gene lookup returns CDR1 MDHEN and CDR2 SYDVKM. The CDR3 is made up of 15 amino acids. On this clonotype: Its target is not known.

The TCR originated in an adult woman who had mild COVID-19 (a few samples of this study predate the infection). Cell type and time point are not known. The rearrangement uses TRBV28 and TRBJ1-5, with a weak D call TRBD1 (6 bases). The source material was PBMCs or a T cell subset sorted from them (not recorded which). The CDR3 loop is CASSSGTQGSQPQHF. The CDR3 coding sequence is TGTGCCAGCAGTTCTGGGACACAGGGAAGTCAGCCCCAGCATTTT.